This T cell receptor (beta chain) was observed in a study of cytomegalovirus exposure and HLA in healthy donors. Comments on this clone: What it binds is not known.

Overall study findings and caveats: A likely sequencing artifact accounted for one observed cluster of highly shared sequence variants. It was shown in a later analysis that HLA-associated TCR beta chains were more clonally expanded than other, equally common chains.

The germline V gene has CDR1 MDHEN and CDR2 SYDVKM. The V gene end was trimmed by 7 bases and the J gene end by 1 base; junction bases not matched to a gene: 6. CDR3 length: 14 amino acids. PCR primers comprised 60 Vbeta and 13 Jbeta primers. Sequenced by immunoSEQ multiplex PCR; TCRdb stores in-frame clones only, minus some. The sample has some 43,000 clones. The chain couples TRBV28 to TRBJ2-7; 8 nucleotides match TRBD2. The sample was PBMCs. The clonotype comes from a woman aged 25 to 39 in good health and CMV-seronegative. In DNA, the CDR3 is TGTGCCAGCATCAAGCGGGAGAAATCCTACGAGCAGTACTTC. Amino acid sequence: CASIKREKSYEQYF.